What follows are 14 T cell receptor beta chains derived from one specimen sequenced in a study of glioma-infiltrating T cells. TCR alpha and beta CDR3 regions were amplified from RNA using iRepertoire nested multiplex PCR. TCRdb fed the multiplex PCR reads into MiXCR, producing one record per CDR3 protein. The table shows about 110,000 distinct CDR3 sequences, with about 25% occurring only once. The specimen sequenced was glioma tissue, nonneoplastic brain tissue, or PBMCs (not recorded which). The receptors shown here come from a human donor with low-grade glioma or glioblastoma, undergoing nonglioma brain surgery, or in good health (not recorded which).

This clonotype showed up many times. V gene TRBV19 combines with J gene TRBJ2-7; D not resolved. V was trimmed by 4 bases and J by 2 bases, leaving 12 bases between them. Germline V gives CDR1 LNHDA, CDR2 SQIVND (reference sequence). This CDR3 is 14 amino acids long. CDR3 sequence: CASSTAGRTYEQYF. CDR3 nucleotide sequence: TGTGCCAGTAGTACCGCTGGGCGCACCTACGAGCAGTACTTC.

This clonotype was seen ten or more times. The rearrangement links TRBV4-2 to TRBJ1-1; 7 positions match TRBD1. V shed 1 base and J 10 bases; nucleotides not matched to a gene: 6. The V gene's germline CDR1 is LGHNA and CDR2 YNFKEQ. The CDR3 is made up of 13 amino acids. The CDR3 coding sequence is TGTGCCAGCAGCCAAGTTACGCAGGGGGTAGCTTTCTTT. The encoded protein is CASSQVTQGVAFF.

This clonotype has more than one count but fewer than ten. V is TRBV5-1 and J is TRBJ2-1, with TRBD2 identical over 13 bases. V trimming: 4 bases; J trimming: 4 bases; junction bases outside the gene matches: 2. Germline CDR1 reads SGHRS; CDR2 reads YFSETQ. This CDR3 contains 15 residues. The CDR3 nucleotides read TGCGCCAGCAGCCAGGGACTAGCGGGGTACAATGAGCAGTTCTTC. The encoded protein is CASSQGLAGYNEQFF. Together with reference TRBV5-1 and TRBJ2-1, the CDR3 gives the full variable domain: KAGVTQTPRYLIKTRGQQVTLSCSPISGHRSVSWYQQTPGQGLQFLFEYFSETQRNKGNFPGRFSGRQFSNSRSEMNVSTLELGDSALYLCASSQGLAGYNEQFFGPGTRLTVL.

In its sample, this clonotype was seen a few times. A much larger clone lies a single base off, so this may be a read error. V is TRBV11-3 and J is TRBJ2-5, with a tentative D call TRBD1 (6 bases). This CDR3 comprises 15 residues. The V gene's germline CDR1 is SGHNT and CDR2 YENEEA. Trimming stripped 1 base from V and 4 bases from J, with 13 bases between. The CDR3 spells CASSLVWTELETQYF. The DNA for the CDR3 is TGTGCCAGCAGCTTAGTTTGGACAGAGTTAGAGACCCAGTACTTC.

This clonotype has ten or more counts. V is TRBV6-2 or TRBV6-3 and J is TRBJ1-5; D might be TRBD1 (5 bases). CDR3 length: 15 amino acids. CDR1 MNHEY and CDR2 SVGEGT come from the germline V gene. V was cut by 2 bases and J by 7 bases, with 15 bases left in between. The CDR3 region has the DNA TGTGCCAGCAGTTACGCAAGGGGCTCGGGGCAGCCCCAGCATTTT. This sequence encodes CASSYARGSGQPQHF.

This clonotype appeared a few times. The V and J genes are TRBV29-1 and TRBJ2-1; TRBD2 agrees at 7 bases. This CDR3 is built from 16 residues. Germline-derived CDR1 and CDR2 are SQVTM and ANQGSEA. Trimming removed 5 bases from V and 10 bases from J; junction bases left unmatched: 20. CDR3 loop: CSVRQSSGLPEGEQFF. The CDR3 DNA sequence: TGCAGCGTTAGACAATCTAGCGGACTTCCCGAGGGAGAGCAGTTCTTC.

With regard to this clonotype: A much larger clone lies a single base off, so this may be a read error. The V gene is TRBV11-2, the J gene TRBJ2-2; the match to TRBD2 covers 7 bases. V lost 7 bases to trimming and J lost 4 bases; unmatched junction nucleotides: 6. The CDR3 covers 14 residues. Germline-derived CDR1 and CDR2 are SGHAT and FQNNGV. In DNA form, the CDR3 reads TGTGCCAGCACCCGGGGGGAGGGCACCGGGGAGCTGTTTTTT. Its translation is CASTRGEGTGELFF.

This clonotype has a count of ten or more. The chain has TRBV29-1 and TRBJ2-1, with D possibly TRBD2 on 6 matching bases. Germline V gene data show CDR1 as SQVTM and CDR2 as ANQGSEA. The CDR3 contains 13 residues. Between the trimmed V and J ends, which lost 6 bases and 4 bases, there was a span of 13 bases. The CDR3 region is CSVSGVPYNEQFF. The CDR3 DNA follows: TGCAGCGTCTCGGGAGTTCCATACAATGAGCAGTTCTTC.

This clonotype came up many times. This may stem from a read error, because a much larger clone lies one nucleotide away. The chain recombines TRBV6-1 with TRBJ1-1, with D uncertain. CDR3 length equals 14 residues. The V and J ends lost 4 bases and 3 bases respectively, with 12 bases between them. Germline CDR1 reads MNHNS; CDR2 reads SASEGT. The CDR3 spells CASSVGRAYTEAFF. The CDR3 DNA is TGTGCCAGCAGTGTCGGACGGGCGTACACTGAAGCTTTCTTT.

In this sample, this clonotype turned up a few times. J is TRBJ2-1 and V is TRBV2; TRBD2 matches 8 bases. The CDR3 runs to 15 residues. V was clipped by 11 bases and J by 4 bases; unmatched bases: 13. In germline, CDR1 is SNHLY, CDR2 FYNNEI. As DNA, the CDR3 is TGTGCCTCCCTACCGGCCAGCGGGGGTTACAATGAGCAGTTCTTC. Protein: CASLPASGGYNEQFF. The variable domain in full, completed from reference TRBV2 and TRBJ2-1, reads EPEVTQTPSHQVTQMGQEVILRCVPISNHLYFYWYRQILGQKVEFLVSFYNNEISEKSEIFDDQFSVERPDGSNFTLKIRSTKLEDSAMYFCASLPASGGYNEQFFGPGTRLTVL.

This clonotype has more than one count but fewer than ten. Possible read error: a much larger clone is one base away. The chain combines TRBV5-4 with TRBJ1-1; D may be TRBD1 (6 bases). Per germline, CDR1 SGHNT and CDR2 YYREEE (reference sequence). CDR3 length equals 14 residues. The V gene lost 1 base and the J gene lost 5 bases, with 12 bases spanning the gap. As DNA, the CDR3 is TGTGCCAGCAGCTTGAAAGGGGGGCGAACTGAAGCTTTCTTT. Protein sequence: CASSLKGGRTEAFF.

Many counts were recorded for this clonotype. The chain employs TRBV24-1 and TRBJ2-5; 11 bases fit TRBD1. The germline CDR1 and CDR2 sequences are KGHDR and SFDVKD. The CDR3 runs 16 residues. The V and J ends lost 0 bases and 4 bases, in that order; junction bases with no gene match: 3. The CDR3, as DNA: TGTGCCACCAGTGATTTGGCGGACAGGGGGCTAGAGACCCAGTACTTC. This sequence encodes CATSDLADRGLETQYF.

A word on this clonotype: A much larger clonotype is one base distant, so this may be a read error. V and J are TRBV20-1 and TRBJ2-7; 8 positions agree with TRBD2. Per germline, CDR1 DFQATT and CDR2 SNEGSKA (reference sequence). This CDR3 contains 16 residues. CDR3 sequence (DNA): TGCAGTGTCCTCGGTAGGAGCGGGGGCCTCTCCTACGAGCAGTGCTTC. Protein product: CSVLGRSGGLSYEQCF.

In its sample, this clonotype was seen many times. V usage is TRBV6-4 and J usage is TRBJ2-2; the D is unclear. From germline, CDR1 is MRHNA and CDR2 SNTAGT. The V and J ends lost 6 bases and 3 bases respectively, with 8 bases between them. This CDR3 region has 13 residues. CDR3 bases: TGTGCCAGCAGCGAAGTGGACACCGGGGAGCTGTTTTTT. It codes for CASSEVDTGELFF.